This TCR beta chain is drawn from a study of metastatic and nonmetastatic thyroid tumors. Study-wide context: Samples came from malignant and benign thyroid patients, and repertoires were compared across blood and tumor or nodule tissue. Study outcomes and limitations: For both blood and tumor, malignant thyroid tumors reportedly showed significantly higher TCR beta diversity than benign nodules did.

The V and J ends lost 8 bases and 7 bases respectively, with 8 bases between them. The CDR3 runs to 10 residues. Germline V gene sequence: CDR1 SEHNR, CDR2 FQNEAQ (reference sequence). TCRdb reprocessed the PCR reads using MiXCR. Of some 69,000 clones detected, 14% appear once; the ten largest clones hold about 7%. This clone was observed at least ten times. Its antigen is not identified. Nobody among the patients had been given any treatment before thyroid surgery. V is TRBV7-9 and J is TRBJ2-5; tentative D call: TRBD2 (6 bases). The material sequenced was blood. This clonotype was obtained from a male donor with papillary thyroid cancer or a benign thyroid nodule (not recorded which). Some clones in this sample may be carry-over from other donors' samples. CDR3 in amino acids: CASGAGTQYF. The CDR3 DNA is TGTGCCAGCGGAGCGGGGACCCAGTACTTC.